The clone carrying this T cell receptor (beta chain) was seen many times. TCRbeta library construction was performed incorporating unique molecular identifiers. TCRdb reanalysed the PCR reads using MiXCR and keeps one entry per CDR3 protein. The table shows approximately 490,000 distinct CDR3 sequences, with around 12% occurring only once. This sample is drawn from a study of T-cell reconstitution after alpha-beta-depleted transplantation in children. The CDR3 spans 13 residues. Trimming cost V 7 bases and J 0 bases, with 8 bases left between them. The TCR was taken from a human donor who donated a stem cell graft to a child with combined immunodeficiency. The chain links TRBV12-3 or TRBV12-4 to TRBJ2-3; the D is unclear. This sample comprised PBMCs from the stem cell graft donor, obtained from the stem cell graft. CDR3 loop: CASTPRSTDTQYF. CDR3 coding DNA: TGTGCCAGCACCCCGAGGAGCACAGATACGCAGTATTTT.